One sample yielded the 23 T cell receptor beta chains listed below, sequenced in a study of CD8+ T cells in alopecia areata. Extracted from the samples, RNA was reverse transcribed into cDNA to serve as the sequencing template. The assay was immunoSEQ multiplex PCR, and TCRdb's table has in-frame clones only and misses some. Of 110,000 to 150,000 clones in the sample, 40% to 65% were seen once. Here the sequenced sample was CD4+ T cells sorted from blood, taken at week 0. These receptors originate from a human donor with alopecia areata.

CDR3 bases: TGTGCCAGCAGCCAGGTTTTGGGGCTCAACAATGAGCAGTTCTTC. It translates to CASSQVLGLNNEQFF. The V and J genes are TRBV4-2 and TRBJ2-1; possibly TRBD1 for D (5 bases). The CDR3 totals 15 residues. The germline gives CDR1 LGHNA, CDR2 YNFKEQ. Trimming removed 3 bases from V and 5 bases from J, with 14 bases in between.

This clone showed up just a few times. The V and J genes are TRBV7-8 and TRBJ2-6, with D maybe TRBD2 (5 bases). Germline V gene lookup returns CDR1 SGHVS and CDR2 FQNEAQ. This CDR3 has 17 residues. V was clipped by 0 bases and J by 0 bases, with 9 bases between them. CDR3 DNA sequence: TGTGCCAGCAGCTTAGCGCTGGGGAGCTCTGGGGCCAACGTCCTGACTTTC. Amino acids: CASSLALGSSGANVLTF.

This clone appeared a few times. The chain is built from TRBV19 and TRBJ2-5, with D unclear. The germline CDR1 and CDR2 sequences are LNHDA and SQIVND (reference sequence). CDR3 length: 12 residues. With 5 bases removed from V and 5 bases from J, the gap between germline ends came to 9 bases. This CDR3 is CASSFQSETQYF. CDR3 bases: TGTGCCAGTAGTTTCCAGTCGGAGACCCAGTACTTC. The variable domain in full, completed from reference TRBV19 and TRBJ2-5, reads DGGITQSPKYLFRKEGQNVTLSCEQNLNHDAMYWYRQDPGQGLRLIYYSQIVNDFQKGDIAEGYSVSREKKESFPLTVTSAQKNPTAFYLCASSFQSETQYFGPGTRLLVL.

This clone has only a few counts. This chain links TRBV28 with TRBJ1-4; D uncertain. V was clipped by 6 bases and J by 11 bases, with 19 bases between them. This CDR3 has 14 amino acids. Germline V gives CDR1 MDHEN, CDR2 SYDVKM. The CDR3 protein is CASSPETRVLKLFF. The CDR3, as DNA: TGTGCCAGCAGCCCCGAAACAAGGGTACTGAAACTGTTTTTT.

The chain employs TRBV5-1 and TRBJ2-7; D not resolved. From germline, CDR1 is SGHRS and CDR2 YFSETQ. V shed 5 bases and J shed 2 bases, with 8 bases lying between them. CDR3 size: 12 residues. In DNA form, the CDR3 reads TGCGCCAGCAGTAAATCAACCTACGAGCAGTACTTC. It encodes CASSKSTYEQYF.

Only a few counts were recorded for this clone. The CDR3: CASSRDRGHGYTF. Written as DNA, the CDR3 is TGTGCCAGCAGCCGGGACCGGGGGCATGGCTACACCTTC. The chain joins TRBV5-6 to TRBJ1-2; D may be TRBD1 (6 bases). The length of the CDR3 is 13 residues. Germline V gene data show CDR1 as SGHDT and CDR2 as YYEEEE. Trimming took off 4 bases at V and 6 bases at J, with 13 bases between the two ends.

The V and J genes are TRBV6-5 and TRBJ1-1; D is ambiguous. The V gene's germline CDR1 is MNHEY and CDR2 SVGAGI. This CDR3 is built from 13 residues. V gave up 5 bases and J gave up 0 bases, with 7 bases separating them. The CDR3 is CASSANMNTEAFF. The CDR3 DNA reads TGTGCCAGCAGTGCCAACATGAACACTGAAGCTTTCTTT.

The sample holds a few counts of this clone. The chain recombines TRBV7-2 with TRBJ1-1; D perhaps matches TRBD1 (5 bases). The CDR3 runs to 14 residues. CDR1 is SGHTA and CDR2 is FQGNSA in the germline V gene. V was pared by 0 bases and J by 1 base, with 6 bases between. The CDR3 is CASSLAGANTEAFF. The CDR3, as DNA: TGTGCCAGCAGCTTAGCAGGGGCGAACACTGAAGCTTTCTTT.

The J gene is TRBJ1-1, the V gene TRBV29-1; D is possibly TRBD1 (6 bases). Germline CDR1 and CDR2: SQVTM and ANQGSEA. CDR3 length: 12 residues. V shed 7 bases and J shed 9 bases, with 18 bases lying between them. CDR3 in amino acids: CSGWGHGFKAFF. CDR3 nucleotides: TGCAGCGGGTGGGGACACGGATTTAAAGCTTTCTTT.

The chain has TRBV29-1 and TRBJ2-5, with 9 bases that match TRBD1. CDR1 and CDR2 from the germline V gene are SQVTM and ANQGSEA. V lost 7 bases to trimming and J lost 5 bases; unmatched junction nucleotides: 5. The CDR3 spans 12 residues. Written as DNA, the CDR3 is TGCAGCGGGGGACAGGGTACGGAGACCCAGTACTTC. Its protein product is CSGGQGTETQYF.

This clone appeared once. The chain combines TRBV29-1 with TRBJ2-7, with 8 bases identical to TRBD2. This CDR3 region has 16 residues. The ends lost 5 bases at V and 9 bases at J; junction bases unmatched: 21. Germline CDR1 and CDR2: SQVTM and ANQGSEA. The CDR3 region has the DNA TGCAGCGTTTATCTCGGGGGGGGCAGGGGACCCTCGGCGCAGTACTTC. Translating it yields CSVYLGGGRGPSAQYF.

The chain uses TRBV2 and TRBJ1-1, with a weak D call TRBD1 (6 bases). V shed 6 bases and J shed 3 bases, with 11 bases lying between them. Germline loops: CDR1 SNHLY, CDR2 FYNNEI. The CDR3 has 13 amino acids. The CDR3 nucleotides read TGTGCCAGCAGATCCACAGGGTACACTGAAGCTTTCTTT. Translating it yields CASRSTGYTEAFF.

This clone was detected only a few times. The chain is built from TRBV7-2 and TRBJ1-1; TRBD1 agrees at 10 bases. The CDR3 length is 15 residues. Germline V gives CDR1 SGHTA, CDR2 FQGNSA. Unmatched junction bases numbered 8, after V lost 5 bases and J lost 5 bases. The CDR3 nucleotides read TGTGCCAGCAGCGTATCGACAGGGGGCAGTACTGAAGCTTTCTTT. It codes for CASSVSTGGSTEAFF.

The chain combines TRBV29-1 with TRBJ2-3; the match to TRBD2 covers 7 bases. This CDR3 is built from 14 residues. CDR1 and CDR2 from the germline V gene are SQVTM and ANQGSEA. V gave up 7 bases and J gave up 2 bases; unmatched junction bases: 9. This chain's CDR3 is CSADRDYHTDTQYF. CDR3 nucleotide sequence: TGCAGCGCAGACCGGGACTACCACACAGATACGCAGTATTTT.

This chain links TRBV10-3 with TRBJ1-1, with 9 nucleotides matching TRBD1. Germline CDR1 reads ENHRY; CDR2 reads SYGVKD. The V and J ends lost 10 bases and 3 bases, in that order; junction bases with no gene match: 9. The CDR3 is 14 residues long. Written as DNA, the CDR3 is TGTGCCACCGCGGCGGGGACAGGGCACACTGAAGCTTTCTTT. Translated: CATAAGTGHTEAFF.

The chain carries TRBV15 and TRBJ1-2; D call uncertain. In germline, CDR1 is LNHNV, CDR2 YYDKDF (reference sequence). The CDR3 consists of 14 residues. The ends were cut back, 0 bases at V and 8 bases at J, with 13 bases in the middle. The CDR3 reads CATSRDLAARGYTF. Here the CDR3 DNA reads TGTGCCACCAGCAGAGATTTAGCAGCGCGAGGCTACACCTTC.

This clone appeared a few times. The rearrangement joins TRBV7-2 to TRBJ1-1; TRBD1 might be the D (5 bases). Germline V lookup: CDR1 SGHTA, CDR2 FQGNSA. This CDR3 is built from 15 residues. The germline V and J ends were trimmed by 1 base and 6 bases, with 15 bases remaining between them. The CDR3 is CASSLEPGTLAEAFF. The CDR3 DNA reads TGTGCCAGCAGCTTAGAGCCTGGGACCTTAGCTGAAGCTTTCTTT.

This rearrangement joins TRBV6-5 to TRBJ1-2; D remains unclear. Germline values: CDR1 MNHEY, CDR2 SVGAGI. The CDR3 length is 13 residues. V was trimmed by 2 bases and J by 3 bases, leaving 7 bases between them. In DNA, the CDR3 is TGTGCCAGCAGTTACCGCGGTTACTATGGCTACACCTTC. Amino acid sequence: CASSYRGYYGYTF.

The rearrangement uses TRBV30 and TRBJ2-3, with no clear D. This CDR3 region has 12 residues. V shed 0 bases and J shed 2 bases, with 3 bases lying between them. The germline V gene encodes CDR1 GTSNPN and CDR2 SVGIG (reference sequence). The CDR3 here is CAWSVLTDTQYF. CDR3 DNA sequence: TGTGCCTGGAGTGTACTCACAGATACGCAGTATTTT.

The chain carries TRBV10-3 and TRBJ1-2; 7 bases fit TRBD1. V shed 6 bases and J 3 bases; nucleotides not matched to a gene: 4. Germline V gene sequence: CDR1 ENHRY, CDR2 SYGVKD. The CDR3 extends over 13 amino acids. The CDR3, as DNA: TGTGCCATCAGGAGACAGGGTGACTATGGCTACACCTTC. Translated: CAIRRQGDYGYTF.

The chain is built from TRBV5-1 and TRBJ1-1; the D is unclear. The CDR3 loop spans 18 amino acids. Per germline, CDR1 SGHRS and CDR2 YFSETQ. Deletions cut 2 bases from V and 0 bases from J, with 20 bases between. DNA for the CDR3: TGCGCCAGCAGCTTAAACCCCGGGAGGACGACTATGAACACTGAAGCTTTCTTT. It encodes CASSLNPGRTTMNTEAFF.

In regard to this clone: An end of the junction does not agree with germline; a read error may underlie this. The V gene is TRBV7-3, the J gene TRBJ2-3, with TRBD2 matching 13 bases. Germline V gene sequence: CDR1 SGHTA, CDR2 FQGTGA. The CDR3 runs 17 residues. The CDR3, as DNA: TGCGCCAGCAGCCAAGCGGGACTAGCGGGAATGGCAGATACGCAGTATTTT. Protein product: CASSQAGLAGMADTQYF.

The V gene is TRBV30, the J gene TRBJ2-7, with a possible D match to TRBD1 (7 bases). With 7 bases removed from V and 3 bases from J, the gap between germline ends came to 19 bases. This CDR3 has 14 amino acids. The germline V gene encodes CDR1 GTSNPN and CDR2 SVGIG (reference sequence). The CDR3 loop reads CAYTGGQRLYEQYF. As DNA, the CDR3 is TGTGCCTACACCGGGGGACAGCGTCTCTACGAGCAGTACTTC.